The 31 T cell receptor beta chains given below trace back to one sample, sequenced in a study of blood T cell repertoires in COVID-19. Sequencing was performed with immunoSEQ multiplex PCR; in TCRdb, only in-frame clones are kept and a portion is missing. Of some 110,000 clones listed, about 83% are singletons. The sample comprised peripheral blood. The receptors were sampled from a man aged 70 or older with acute or convalescent COVID-19.

V gene TRBV6-5 combines with J gene TRBJ1-1; the D gene is possibly TRBD1 (5 bases). In germline, CDR1 is MNHEY, CDR2 SVGAGI. The CDR3 totals 12 residues. V was cut by 6 bases and J by 2 bases, with 7 bases left in between. The DNA of the CDR3 is TGTGCCAGCAGGGGGGGAAACACTGAAGCTTTCTTT. Encoded protein: CASRGGNTEAFF.

J is TRBJ2-3 and V is TRBV5-1; the match to TRBD2 covers 13 bases. CDR1 and CDR2 (germline): SGHRS, YFSETQ. The CDR3 runs to 15 residues. V shed 4 bases, J shed 5 bases, and the junction held 4 bases outside the gene matches. The CDR3 loop reads CASSRLAGGGDTQYF. In nucleotides, the CDR3 is TGCGCCAGCAGCCGACTAGCGGGAGGCGGAGATACGCAGTATTTT.

This chain uses TRBV19 with TRBJ1-5; D is unresolved. V was cut by 3 bases and J by 0 bases, with 15 bases left in between. The CDR3 is 17 residues long. Per the germline V gene, CDR1 is LNHDA and CDR2 is SQIVND (reference sequence). CDR3 sequence: CASSIVLPEYSNQPQHF. CDR3 bases: TGTGCCAGTAGTATTGTACTACCAGAGTATAGCAATCAGCCCCAGCATTTT.

The V gene is TRBV6-2 or TRBV6-3, the J gene TRBJ1-2, with 7 positions matching TRBD1. J gave up 2 bases and V 6 bases, and 6 bases lay outside the gene matches. CDR3 size: 14 residues. Germline-derived CDR1 and CDR2 are MNHEY and SVGEGT. The CDR3 region has the DNA TGTGCCAGCAGCCGGGACAGCCTAAACTATGGCTACACCTTC. Translating gives CASSRDSLNYGYTF.

The genes are TRBV4-1 and TRBJ2-2; 7 bases fit TRBD2. The CDR3 consists of 16 residues. The germline gives CDR1 MGHRA, CDR2 YSYEKL. Trimming cost V 0 bases and J 5 bases; bases outside gene matches: 6. The CDR3: CASSQDPGLSTGELFF. CDR3 coding DNA: TGCGCCAGCAGCCAAGACCCGGGACTATCTACCGGGGAGCTGTTTTTT.

This clone was detected a few times. The V call is TRBV27, the J call TRBJ2-1; no definite D call. The length of the CDR3 is 13 residues. V lost 2 bases to trimming and J lost 4 bases, with 6 bases between them. Per the germline V gene, CDR1 is MNHEY and CDR2 is SMNVEV (reference sequence). This CDR3 reads CASSLGAYNEQFF. The DNA of the CDR3 is TGTGCCAGCAGTTTAGGAGCTTACAATGAGCAGTTCTTC.

V usage is TRBV5-5 and J usage is TRBJ1-1; no reliable D call. The V end was cut by 2 bases, the J end by 0 bases, with 8 bases between. CDR1 SGHKS and CDR2 YYEKEE come from the germline V gene (reference sequence). The CDR3 length is 14 residues. The CDR3 reads CASSLEQMNTEAFF. The CDR3 nucleotides are TGTGCCAGCAGCTTAGAGCAAATGAACACTGAAGCTTTCTTT.

V and J are TRBV19 and TRBJ1-2; 8 bases are a match to TRBD1. The CDR3 totals 14 residues. Unmatched junction bases numbered 9, after V lost 7 bases and J lost 5 bases. Germline CDR1 LNHDA, CDR2 SQIVND (reference sequence). The CDR3 protein is CASTPGQGAYGYTF. The CDR3 DNA is TGTGCCAGTACCCCTGGGCAGGGGGCATATGGCTACACCTTC.

The rearrangement links TRBV28 to TRBJ1-2, with 10 bases fitting TRBD1. This CDR3 contains 15 residues. V shed 6 bases, J shed 7 bases, and the junction held 11 bases outside the gene matches. Germline CDR1 reads MDHEN; CDR2 reads SYDVKM. CDR3 protein: CASRPSGQGIGGYTF. As DNA, the CDR3 is TGTGCCAGCAGGCCTTCGGGACAGGGGATCGGTGGCTACACCTTC.

J is TRBJ1-1 and V is TRBV7-9, with D perhaps matching TRBD1 (6 bases). Trimming pared 6 bases from V and 8 bases from J, leaving 19 bases between. The CDR3 sequence is 14 residues long. Germline CDR1 is SEHNR and CDR2 is FQNEAQ (reference sequence). CDR3 residues: CASSIAWGPSEAFF. CDR3 in DNA: TGTGCCAGCAGTATTGCCTGGGGGCCCTCGGAAGCTTTCTTT.

The chain combines TRBV9 with TRBJ2-3; weak D call: TRBD1 (5 bases). V was pared by 4 bases and J by 5 bases, with 17 bases between. In germline, CDR1 is SGDLS, CDR2 YYNGEE. CDR3 length: 15 residues. CDR3 sequence (DNA): TGTGCCAGCAGCCCTCATAGCAGCAGGGAAGATACGCAGTATTTT. This sequence encodes CASSPHSSREDTQYF.

The chain employs TRBV2 and TRBJ1-1; D gene ambiguous. This CDR3 spans 15 amino acids. V lost 2 bases, J lost 0 bases, and 10 bases lay in between. Per germline, CDR1 SNHLY and CDR2 FYNNEI. CDR3 nucleotide sequence: TGTGCCAGCAGTGAATTACGAGAATTGAACACTGAAGCTTTCTTT. This encodes CASSELRELNTEAFF.

This sequence joins TRBV4-1 and TRBJ1-2; D gene unclear. The CDR3 has 11 residues. V lost 5 bases to trimming and J lost 8 bases, with 9 bases between them. The V gene's germline CDR1 is MGHRA and CDR2 YSYEKL. The CDR3 here is CASSAQRGYTF. CDR3 nucleotides: TGCGCCAGCAGCGCGCAGAGGGGCTACACCTTC.

The genes are TRBV28 and TRBJ1-5; D remains ambiguous. The V gene's germline CDR1 is MDHEN and CDR2 SYDVKM. CDR3 length equals 16 residues. Deletions cut 1 base from V and 2 bases from J, with 12 bases between. The CDR3 loop is CASSLSNGQGNQPQHF. In nucleotides, the CDR3 is TGTGCCAGCAGTTTATCGAATGGGCAGGGCAATCAGCCCCAGCATTTT. Using reference TRBV28 and TRBJ1-5 for the parts outside the CDR3, the full variable domain is DVKVTQSSRYLVKRTGEKVFLECVQDMDHENMFWYRQDPGLGLRLIYFSYDVKMKEKGDIPEGYSVSREKKERFSLILESASTNQTSMYLCASSLSNGQGNQPQHFGDGTRLSIL.

The chain uses TRBV2 and TRBJ2-1, with 8 bases that match TRBD2. The germline CDR1 and CDR2 sequences are SNHLY and FYNNEI. Losses at the gene ends were 4 bases for V and 4 bases for J; bases not matched to a gene: 6. This CDR3 is built from 15 residues. This CDR3 reads CASSVQAGVYNEQFF. Written as DNA, the CDR3 is TGTGCCAGCAGTGTTCAAGCGGGAGTATACAATGAGCAGTTCTTC.

The rearrangement uses TRBV19 and TRBJ1-5; D is perhaps TRBD1 (5 bases). Trimming removed 6 bases from V and 0 bases from J, with 6 bases in between. CDR1 and CDR2 (germline): LNHDA, SQIVND (reference sequence). CDR3 length equals 13 residues. Written as DNA, the CDR3 is TGTGCCAGTAGGGGGCCTAGCAATCAGCCCCAGCATTTT. It is translated as CASRGPSNQPQHF. Combining the CDR3 with reference TRBV19 and TRBJ1-5 gives the whole variable domain DGGITQSPKYLFRKEGQNVTLSCEQNLNHDAMYWYRQDPGQGLRLIYYSQIVNDFQKGDIAEGYSVSREKKESFPLTVTSAQKNPTAFYLCASRGPSNQPQHFGDGTRLSIL.

The chain combines TRBV4-1 with TRBJ1-3, with TRBD1 identical over 7 bases. V was pared by 1 base and J by 8 bases, with 5 bases of the junction left unmatched. The CDR3 is 14 amino acids. Germline CDR1 is MGHRA and CDR2 is YSYEKL. The CDR3 region is CASSQGDSWDTIYF. DNA for the CDR3: TGCGCCAGCAGCCAAGGGGACAGTTGGGACACCATATATTTT.

This clone was recorded only once. The chain is built from TRBV3-1 (or the pseudogene TRBV3-2) and TRBJ1-5, with D uncertain. V lost 1 base to trimming and J lost 4 bases, with 8 bases between them. Germline V gives CDR1 LGHDT, CDR2 YNNKEL (reference sequence). The CDR3 spans 14 residues. The CDR3 protein is CASSQGSVNQPQHF. For the CDR3, the DNA is TGTGCCAGCAGCCAAGGTAGCGTAAATCAGCCCCAGCATTTT.

The rearrangement joins TRBV2 to TRBJ2-1, with 7 bases aligning to TRBD2. The trim removed 9 bases at V and 4 bases at J, leaving 18 bases unmatched. This CDR3 region has 17 residues. The germline CDR1 and CDR2 sequences are SNHLY and FYNNEI. This CDR3 reads CASIWTRETRVYNEQFF. The CDR3 nucleotides are TGTGCCAGTATCTGGACTAGAGAAACCCGTGTGTACAATGAGCAGTTCTTC.

V is TRBV7-9 and J is TRBJ1-2; possible D gene TRBD1, 5 bases. V dropped 1 base and J dropped 2 bases, with 8 bases sitting between them. This CDR3 region has 14 residues. CDR1 is SEHNR, CDR2 FQNEAQ, per germline (reference sequence). The CDR3 here is CASSLGGVNYGYTF. The CDR3 bases are TGTGCCAGCAGCTTAGGGGGGGTGAACTATGGCTACACCTTC.

This clone was recorded only once. Other nucleotide sequences from this sample produce the same CDR3. This chain joins TRBV5-1 and TRBJ1-2, with TRBD1 matching over 7 bases. From germline, CDR1 is SGHRS and CDR2 YFSETQ. This CDR3 region has 13 residues. With 4 bases clipped from V and 3 bases from J, the junction kept 3 bases outside the gene matches. Written as DNA, the CDR3 is TGCGCCAGCAGCCCCACAGGGGACTATGGCTACACCTTC. Translating gives CASSPTGDYGYTF.

This clone came up once. The chain employs TRBV9 and TRBJ1-6; D may be TRBD1 (5 bases). Trimming stripped 0 bases from V and 8 bases from J, with 18 bases between. Germline CDR1 and CDR2: SGDLS and YYNGEE. This CDR3 has 17 amino acids. The CDR3 nucleotides are TGTGCCAGCAGCGTAGGTGGGAACAGGCAATATCATTCACCCCTCCACTTT. This sequence encodes CASSVGGNRQYHSPLHF.

V usage is TRBV28 and J usage is TRBJ2-7, with a tentative D call TRBD1 (7 bases). The germline V and J ends were trimmed by 6 bases and 4 bases, with 19 bases remaining between them. The germline gives CDR1 MDHEN, CDR2 SYDVKM. There are 15 residues in the CDR3. The CDR3 sequence: CASRTRQGGSYEQYF. Here the CDR3 DNA reads TGTGCCAGCAGGACCCGACAGGGAGGAAGTTACGAGCAGTACTTC.

This clone was counted once. This rearrangement joins TRBV5-1 to TRBJ2-1, with 10 bases aligning to TRBD2. This CDR3 is 16 amino acids long. Germline V gene sequence: CDR1 SGHRS, CDR2 YFSETQ. The junction had 11 bases not matched to a gene; V was cut back by 4 bases and J by 7 bases. CDR3 nucleotides: TGCGCCAGCAGCCCCCTAGGGAGCGGGAGGGGTAATGAGCAGTTCTTC. Amino acid sequence: CASSPLGSGRGNEQFF.

The rearrangement links TRBV5-1 to TRBJ1-1; 11 nucleotides agree with TRBD1. V lost 1 base and J lost 0; bases outside the gene matches: 8. The CDR3 spans 18 residues. The germline gives CDR1 SGHRS, CDR2 YFSETQ. The CDR3, as DNA: TGCGCCAGCAGCTTGTTTTGGGACAGGGGGGGTGTGAACACTGAAGCTTTCTTT. The encoded protein is CASSLFWDRGGVNTEAFF.

The table lists this clone with a count of one. The V gene is TRBV27, the J gene TRBJ2-7, with D unclear. CDR1 and CDR2 from the germline V gene are MNHEY and SMNVEV (reference sequence). V lost 1 base and J 5 bases, leaving 15 bases between the germline ends. CDR3 length: 15 residues. This CDR3 is CASSLFIGQVNEQYF. The CDR3, as DNA: TGTGCCAGCAGTTTATTCATAGGCCAGGTCAACGAGCAGTACTTC.

The sample holds one count of this clone. The rearrangement links TRBV27 to TRBJ2-5; TRBD1 matches at 9 bases. Germline V gene lookup returns CDR1 MNHEY and CDR2 SMNVEV (reference sequence). This CDR3 has 14 residues. V was clipped by 5 bases and J by 5 bases; unmatched bases: 6. CDR3 protein: CASSITGGQETQYF. CDR3 sequence (DNA): TGTGCCAGCAGTATAACAGGGGGCCAGGAGACCCAGTACTTC.

This rearrangement joins TRBV5-4 to TRBJ2-1; 9 positions agree with TRBD1. The CDR3 consists of 16 residues. Germline loops: CDR1 SGHNT, CDR2 YYREEE (reference sequence). V lost 4 bases, J lost 1 base, and 6 bases stayed unmatched. CDR3 loop: CASSADRGGSYNEQFF. CDR3 DNA: TGTGCCAGCAGCGCCGACAGGGGGGGTTCCTACAATGAGCAGTTCTTC.

This chain joins TRBV29-1 and TRBJ2-7; D uncertain. This CDR3 contains 11 residues. Germline loops: CDR1 SQVTM, CDR2 ANQGSEA. The V end was cut by 7 bases, the J end by 3 bases, with 10 bases between. The CDR3 DNA reads TGCAGCGGCGATCCTAACTACGAGCAGTACTTC. The encoded protein is CSGDPNYEQYF.

This clone was found a few times. The V and J genes are TRBV5-5 and TRBJ2-3; the D gene is possibly TRBD1 (5 bases). The germline V gene has CDR1 SGHKS and CDR2 YYEKEE (reference sequence). This CDR3 spans 16 amino acids. Trimming took 4 bases from V and 0 from J, leaving 15 bases between them. CDR3 DNA sequence: TGTGCCAGCAGCGGCACGGACAAGACTAGCACAGATACGCAGTATTTT. Translating it yields CASSGTDKTSTDTQYF.

The V gene is TRBV29-1, the J gene TRBJ2-7; 10 bases match TRBD1. The trim removed 6 bases at V and 5 bases at J, leaving 7 bases unmatched. The CDR3 contains 13 residues. Germline CDR1 SQVTM, CDR2 ANQGSEA. The CDR3 DNA reads TGCAGCGTACCGGGACAGGGGCTGGACGAGCAGTACTTC. Translating it yields CSVPGQGLDEQYF.